A selection of T cell receptor beta chains follows, all from one sample in a study of blood T cells in healthy people across ages. TCRdb reprocessed the 5' RACE reads with MiXCR, giving one entry per CDR3 protein. The sample includes approximately 850,000 distinct CDR3 sequences, 58% of them seen just once. Material for sequencing was blood. All receptors come from a man younger than 45 in good health. Both conserved end residues are part of each CDR3. Fields, in order: J gene, V gene, clone size, D gene, CDR3 protein, CDR3 DNA. The D gene is left open where the match is weak. Part of the rows lack a size; the others show once, few, many or a class for expanded clones.

j_call: TRBJ1-4; v_call: TRBV21-1; clone_size: NA; d_call: NA; cdr3_aa: CASRGGNEKLFF; cdr3_nt: TGTGCCAGCAGGGGGGGAAATGAAAAACTGTTTTTT
j_call: TRBJ1-6; v_call: TRBV10-2; clone_size: NA; d_call: NA; cdr3_aa: CASKDSLNFYPLHF; cdr3_nt: TGCGCCAGCAAGGACAGCCTGAATTTTTATCCCCTCCACTTT
j_call: TRBJ2-5; v_call: TRBV29-1; clone_size: NA; d_call: NA; cdr3_aa: CSVGGEGEQYF; cdr3_nt: TGCAGCGTTGGCGGCGAAGGGGAGCAGTACTTC
j_call: TRBJ1-1; v_call: TRBV4-2; clone_size: few; d_call: NA; cdr3_aa: CASSQGPHPWTAGTEAFF; cdr3_nt: TGTGCCAGCAGCCAAGGCCCGCACCCGTGGACAGCAGGGACTGAAGCTTTCTTT
j_call: TRBJ2-1; v_call: TRBV20-1; clone_size: NA; d_call: TRBD2; cdr3_aa: CSARDTSGNYEQFF; cdr3_nt: TGCAGTGCTAGAGACACTAGCGGGAATTATGAGCAGTTCTTC
j_call: TRBJ2-5; v_call: TRBV20-1; clone_size: once; d_call: NA; cdr3_aa: CSAMGRRQETQYF; cdr3_nt: TGCAGTGCTATGGGGCGGAGACAAGAGACCCAGTACTTC
j_call: TRBJ2-7; v_call: TRBV2; clone_size: NA; d_call: TRBD2; cdr3_aa: CASTTSDSIEQYF; cdr3_nt: TGTGCCAGCACGACTAGCGATAGCATTGAGCAGTACTTC
j_call: TRBJ2-1; v_call: TRBV6-1; clone_size: NA; d_call: NA; cdr3_aa: CASSEATPYNEQFF; cdr3_nt: TGTGCCAGCAGTGAAGCGACACCTTACAATGAGCAGTTCTTC
j_call: TRBJ2-6; v_call: TRBV5-1; clone_size: NA; d_call: TRBD1; cdr3_aa: CASRFGTGAGANVLTF; cdr3_nt: TGCGCCAGCAGATTTGGAACAGGGGCTGGGGCCAACGTCCTGACTTTC
j_call: TRBJ1-2; v_call: TRBV20-1; clone_size: few; d_call: NA; cdr3_aa: CSAQGPSGGYTF; cdr3_nt: TGCAGTGCTCAGGGACCCTCGGGTGGCTACACCTTC
j_call: TRBJ2-6; v_call: TRBV4-2; clone_size: few; d_call: TRBD2; cdr3_aa: CASSPHSFNIAGRSGANVLTF; cdr3_nt: TGTGCCAGCAGCCCCCATTCCTTCAATATAGCGGGGCGCTCTGGGGCCAACGTCCTGACTTTC
j_call: TRBJ2-3; v_call: TRBV7-9; clone_size: NA; d_call: TRBD2; cdr3_aa: CASWKSGRATDTQYF; cdr3_nt: TGTGCCAGCTGGAAAAGCGGGAGGGCCACAGATACGCAGTATTTT
j_call: TRBJ1-6; v_call: TRBV6-2/TRBV6-3; clone_size: NA; d_call: NA; cdr3_aa: CASQTASDSPLHF; cdr3_nt: TGTGCCAGCCAGACGGCAAGCGATTCACCCCTCCACTTT
j_call: TRBJ1-2; v_call: TRBV28; clone_size: NA; d_call: NA; cdr3_aa: CASSFLDTNYGYTF; cdr3_nt: TGTGCCAGCAGTTTCTTGGACACCAACTATGGCTACACCTTC
j_call: TRBJ1-5; v_call: TRBV6-1; clone_size: NA; d_call: NA; cdr3_aa: CASILESPFFYSNQPQHF; cdr3_nt: TGTGCCAGCATTCTGGAAAGCCCCTTTTTTTATAGCAATCAGCCCCAGCATTTT
j_call: TRBJ1-1; v_call: TRBV7-2; clone_size: NA; d_call: NA; cdr3_aa: CASSFNRDSEAFF; cdr3_nt: TGTGCCAGCAGCTTCAACAGGGATTCTGAAGCTTTCTTT
j_call: TRBJ2-7; v_call: TRBV4-1; clone_size: NA; d_call: TRBD1; cdr3_aa: CASSQEPPRTGSYEQYF; cdr3_nt: TGCGCCAGCAGCCAAGAACCCCCTAGGACAGGGAGTTACGAGCAGTACTTC
j_call: TRBJ2-1; v_call: TRBV27; clone_size: NA; d_call: TRBD1; cdr3_aa: CASSWDRGPYNEQFF; cdr3_nt: TGTGCCAGCAGCTGGGACAGGGGGCCCTACAATGAGCAGTTCTTC
j_call: TRBJ1-2; v_call: TRBV29-1; clone_size: NA; d_call: NA; cdr3_aa: CSVDDRWANYGYTF; cdr3_nt: TGCAGCGTTGACGACAGGTGGGCTAACTATGGCTACACCTTC
j_call: TRBJ2-7; v_call: TRBV25-1; clone_size: NA; d_call: NA; cdr3_aa: CASSESWDRYEQYF; cdr3_nt: TGTGCCAGCAGTGAATCGTGGGACCGCTACGAGCAGTACTTC
j_call: TRBJ2-7; v_call: TRBV11-2; clone_size: NA; d_call: TRBD1; cdr3_aa: CASSSARTGIYYEQYF; cdr3_nt: TGTGCCAGCAGCTCAGCCAGGACAGGAATTTACTACGAGCAGTACTTC
j_call: TRBJ1-4; v_call: TRBV5-1; clone_size: NA; d_call: TRBD1; cdr3_aa: CASSEGAGNEELFF; cdr3_nt: TGCGCCAGCAGCGAGGGGGCGGGTAATGAAGAACTGTTTTTT
j_call: TRBJ2-7; v_call: TRBV29-1; clone_size: NA; d_call: NA; cdr3_aa: CSVENNYEQYF; cdr3_nt: TGCAGCGTTGAGAACAACTACGAGCAGTACTTC
j_call: TRBJ2-3; v_call: TRBV11-3; clone_size: NA; d_call: TRBD1; cdr3_aa: CASSPRSGQGQGTQYF; cdr3_nt: TGTGCCAGCAGCCCCCGGTCAGGACAGGGCCAAGGTACGCAGTATTTT
j_call: TRBJ2-1; v_call: TRBV18; clone_size: few; d_call: TRBD2; cdr3_aa: CASSPWTSGSYNEQFF; cdr3_nt: TGTGCCAGCTCACCATGGACTAGCGGGAGTTACAATGAGCAGTTCTTC
j_call: TRBJ2-5; v_call: TRBV9; clone_size: NA; d_call: TRBD1; cdr3_aa: CASSVGAGGIETQYF; cdr3_nt: TGTGCCAGCAGCGTCGGGGCAGGGGGAATAGAGACCCAGTACTTC
j_call: TRBJ1-2; v_call: TRBV3-1; clone_size: few; d_call: NA; cdr3_aa: CASSQRPGGLSNYGYTF; cdr3_nt: TGTGCCAGCAGCCAAAGGCCGGGGGGTTTATCTAACTATGGCTACACCTTC
j_call: TRBJ1-5; v_call: TRBV20-1; clone_size: NA; d_call: NA; cdr3_aa: CSARVAGSGNQPQHF; cdr3_nt: TGCAGTGCTAGAGTGGCGGGTTCGGGCAATCAGCCCCAGCATTTT
j_call: TRBJ1-2; v_call: TRBV19; clone_size: NA; d_call: NA; cdr3_aa: CASSIVGPHGYTF; cdr3_nt: TGTGCCAGTAGTATCGTCGGCCCTCATGGCTACACCTTC